This TCR beta chain was documented in a study of control samples from healthy donors and cancer patients. Clones were sequenced by immunoSEQ multiplex PCR, and TCRdb holds only the in-frame ones, with some missing. The sample gives roughly 400,000 clones, over 75% of which show up once; over 5.5% is in the top ten. The germline gives CDR1 LNHDA, CDR2 SQIVND (reference sequence). Trimming removed 3 bases from V and 0 bases from J, with 11 bases in between. CDR3 length: 15 residues. The rearrangement links TRBV19 to TRBJ1-1; weak D call: TRBD1 (5 bases). The TCR sequence derives from a man between 35 and 55 years old with head and neck cancer. The sample taken for sequencing was PBMCs. The CDR3 sequence is CASSIWGSMNTEAFF. CDR3 DNA sequence: TGTGCCAGTAGTATTTGGGGGAGCATGAACACTGAAGCTTTCTTT.